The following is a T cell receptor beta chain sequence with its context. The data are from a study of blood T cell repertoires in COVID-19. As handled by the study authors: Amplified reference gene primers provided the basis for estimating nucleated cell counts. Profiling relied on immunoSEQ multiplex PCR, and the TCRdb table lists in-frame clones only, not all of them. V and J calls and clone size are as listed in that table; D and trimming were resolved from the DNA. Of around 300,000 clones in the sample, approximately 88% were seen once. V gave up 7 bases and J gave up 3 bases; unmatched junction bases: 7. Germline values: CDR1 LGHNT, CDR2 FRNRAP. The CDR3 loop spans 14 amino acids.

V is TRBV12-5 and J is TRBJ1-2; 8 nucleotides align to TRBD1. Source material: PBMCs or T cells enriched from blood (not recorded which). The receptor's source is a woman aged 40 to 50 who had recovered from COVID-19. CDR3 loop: CASAAGGLDYGYTF. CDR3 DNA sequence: TGTGCTAGTGCCGCAGGGGGCTTGGACTATGGCTACACCTTC.